Listed here are 13 T cell receptor beta chains from one sample, sequenced in a study of blood T cell repertoires in COVID-19. Sequencing used immunoSEQ multiplex PCR; TCRdb keeps in-frame clones, though not all of them. The sample lists about 240,000 clones, around 83% occurring once. Input material: peripheral blood. These receptors all stem from a woman older than 75 with acute or convalescent COVID-19.

The chain employs TRBV27 and TRBJ1-6, with D possibly TRBD1 on 6 matching bases. This CDR3 spans 18 amino acids. The V end was cut by 8 bases, the J end by 0 bases, with 20 bases between. Germline V gene sequence: CDR1 MNHEY, CDR2 SMNVEV (reference sequence). The CDR3 sequence: CASSNLGTSSSYNSPLHF. The CDR3 bases are TGTGCCAGCTCAAACCTCGGGACAAGTAGCTCCTATAATTCACCCCTCCACTTT.

The DNA for the CDR3 is TGTGCCAGCAGCTTTCCGGGACTAGAAGAGACCCAGTACTTC. This gives the protein CASSFPGLEETQYF. The chain uses TRBV11-2 and TRBJ2-5; TRBD2 agrees at 8 bases. V dropped 3 bases and J dropped 3; count of bases not matched to a gene: 3. CDR3 size: 14 residues. CDR1 and CDR2 from the germline V gene are SGHAT and FQNNGV. Full variable domain (outside the CDR3, taken from reference TRBV11-2 and TRBJ2-5): EAGVAQSPRYKIIEKRQSVAFWCNPISGHATLYWYQQILGQGPKLLIQFQNNGVVDDSQLPKDRFSAERLKGVDSTLKIQPAKLEDSAVYLCASSFPGLEETQYFGPGTRLLVL.

The chain employs TRBV10-1 and TRBJ1-5; D is unclear. V lost 9 bases, J lost 3 bases, and 9 bases lay in between. The CDR3 contains 12 residues. Germline assignment: CDR1 WNHNN and CDR2 SYGVQD (reference sequence). Here the CDR3 DNA reads TGCGCCAGGAGGCCGTACAATCAGCCCCAGCATTTT. Protein product: CARRPYNQPQHF.

V gene TRBV6-6 combines with J gene TRBJ1-3; no clear D. Trimming pared 3 bases from V and 4 bases from J, leaving 7 bases between. Germline lookup yields CDR1 MNHNY and CDR2 SVGAGI (reference sequence). This CDR3 spans 13 amino acids. CDR3 sequence reads: CASSYYSGNTIYF. Written as DNA, the CDR3 is TGTGCCAGCAGTTATTATTCCGGAAACACCATATATTTT.

V usage is TRBV7-9 and J usage is TRBJ2-7; 9 bases agree with TRBD2. The V gene's germline CDR1 is SEHNR and CDR2 FQNEAQ (reference sequence). The ends lost 5 bases at V and 0 bases at J; junction bases unmatched: 8. CDR3 length equals 16 residues. The CDR3 region is CASSPSIAGDSYEQYF. CDR3 coding DNA: TGTGCCAGCAGCCCCAGCATAGCGGGGGACTCCTACGAGCAGTACTTC. Combining the CDR3 with reference TRBV7-9 and TRBJ2-7 gives the whole variable domain DTGVSQNPRHKITKRGQNVTFRCDPISEHNRLYWYRQTLGQGPEFLTYFQNEAQLEKSRLLSDRFSAERPKGSFSTLEIQRTEQGDSAMYLCASSPSIAGDSYEQYFGPGTRLTVT.

With respect to this clone: Sequence at one end of the junction differs from germline and may be a read error. The V call is TRBV5-1, the J call TRBJ1-6, with 7 bases lining up with TRBD1. The CDR3 contains 15 residues. From germline, CDR1 is SGHRS and CDR2 YFSETQ. The CDR3 here is CTSSPRDSYNSPLHF. For the CDR3, the DNA is TGCACCAGCAGCCCCCGGGACAGCTATAATTCACCCCTCCACTTT.

The rearrangement uses TRBV5-8 and TRBJ1-2; D unclear. CDR1 SGHTS and CDR2 YDEGEE come from the germline V gene. Trimming left V 0 bases short and J 7 bases short, with 13 bases between. The CDR3 contains 14 residues. The CDR3 is CASSLVSATGGYTF. The CDR3 coding sequence is TGTGCCAGCAGCTTGGTCTCCGCGACGGGTGGCTACACCTTC.

This chain uses TRBV5-1 with TRBJ1-1, with TRBD1 identical over 12 bases. J lost 5 bases, V lost 3 bases, and 5 bases had no gene match. In germline, CDR1 is SGHRS, CDR2 YFSETQ. The CDR3 has 15 residues. The CDR3 loop reads CASSWGQGAGTEAFF. The CDR3 DNA reads as TGCGCCAGCAGCTGGGGACAGGGGGCTGGTACTGAAGCTTTCTTT.

Only one count was recorded for this clone. This chain joins TRBV19 and TRBJ1-6; D not certain. The V gene lost 3 bases and the J gene lost 4 bases, with 7 bases spanning the gap. The CDR3 extends over 14 amino acids. Germline lookup yields CDR1 LNHDA and CDR2 SQIVND (reference sequence). The CDR3 loop reads CASSIRGYNSPLHF. The CDR3 nucleotides read TGTGCCAGTAGTATCCGGGGTTATAATTCACCCCTCCACTTT.

This chain links TRBV20-1 with TRBJ1-3, with D unresolved. Germline V lookup: CDR1 DFQATT, CDR2 SNEGSKA (reference sequence). The CDR3 is 14 amino acids. V shed 3 bases and J shed 2 bases, with 11 bases lying between them. The CDR3 sequence: CSASGRSTGNTIYF. The CDR3 coding sequence is TGCAGTGCTAGTGGCAGGTCGACTGGAAACACCATATATTTT.

This clone was seen once. This chain connects TRBV6-1 to TRBJ1-6, with 11 bases matching TRBD1. V was pared by 0 bases and J by 1 base, with 11 bases of the junction left unmatched. The CDR3 spans 21 residues. Germline V CDR1 and CDR2: MNHNS, SASEGT. CDR3 DNA sequence: TGTGCCAGCAGTGAAGCGCCGGGGGGAGGACAGGGGGCTTCCTATAATTCACCCCTCCACTTT. It encodes CASSEAPGGGQGASYNSPLHF.

The chain recombines TRBV21-1 with TRBJ2-7; the D call in the table, TRBD2, was not verified against the DNA. TRBV21-1 is a listed pseudogene. CDR3 length equals 14 residues. In DNA, the CDR3 is TGTGCCAGCAGGGGGGGGCAGATCTCCTACGAGCAGTACTTC. Its translation is CASRGGQISYEQYF.

The sample holds a few counts of this clone. The genes are TRBV5-3 and TRBJ1-5, with D perhaps TRBD1 (5 bases). TRBV5-3 is an ORF; its function is uncertain. The CDR3 sequence is 16 residues long. V was pared by 3 bases and J by 1 base, with 14 bases between. The CDR3 DNA reads as TGTGCCAGAAGCTCCGCTCGGGGGTTAAGCAATCAGCCCCAGCATTTT. It codes for CARSSARGLSNQPQHF.